The entry that follows covers one T cell receptor (beta chain) sequence. The data stem from a study of control samples from healthy donors and cancer patients. TCRdb's copy holds only in-frame clones and misses some; the assay was immunoSEQ multiplex PCR. Of 90,000 or so clones detected, roughly 91% appear once; the ten largest clones hold less than 8.5%. Sequenced input: blood. The clonotype was recovered from a woman aged 60-75 years in good health.

DNA of the CDR3: TGTGCCAGCAGAGAGGGACAGATCTACACGAGGGACACTGAAGCTTTCTTT. Translating gives CASREGQIYTRDTEAFF. The chain links TRBV2 to TRBJ1-1, with 7 bases identical to TRBD1. The CDR3 is made up of 17 amino acids. CDR1 and CDR2 (germline): SNHLY, FYNNEI. Germline trimming cut 6 bases from V and 3 bases from J; bases unmatched to any gene: 16. Full variable domain (outside the CDR3, taken from reference TRBV2 and TRBJ1-1): EPEVTQTPSHQVTQMGQEVILRCVPISNHLYFYWYRQILGQKVEFLVSFYNNEISEKSEIFDDQFSVERPDGSNFTLKIRSTKLEDSAMYFCASREGQIYTRDTEAFFGQGTRLTVV.